A selection of T cell receptor beta chains follows, all from one sample in a study of T cells in localized non-small cell lung cancer. TCRdb's copy holds only in-frame clones and misses some; the assay was immunoSEQ multiplex PCR. This table has 2,000 to 2,500 clones, approximately 39% appearing once. The source material was lung tumor tissue, sampled before any cancer treatment. Receptors originate from a male donor aged 60 or over with stage II squamous cell lung carcinoma. Each CDR3 is given with its conserved first and last residue. A D gene is named only where the DNA matches it firmly. Clone size, where shown, is once, few, many, or a class for clones that have expanded.

-	TRBV6-8	TRBJ2-2	few	CASRLGGRSGELFF	TGTGCCAGCAGATTAGGGGGGCGGTCCGGGGAGCTGTTTTTT
TRBD1	TRBV18	TRBJ2-7	-	CASSPGQGSTHEQYF	TGTGCCAGCTCACCGGGACAGGGCAGCACCCACGAGCAGTACTTC
-	TRBV18	TRBJ2-1	once	CASSPQRKGYNEQFF	TGTGCCAGCTCACCCCAGCGGAAGGGTTACAATGAGCAGTTCTTC
-	TRBV11-3	TRBJ2-3	medium-sized	CASSSGASTDTQYF	TGTGCCAGCAGCTCGGGGGCTAGCACAGATACGCAGTATTTT
-	TRBV30	TRBJ2-5	-	CAWSVGDQETQYF	TGTGCCTGGAGTGTAGGCGACCAAGAGACCCAGTACTTC
-	TRBV7-5	TRBJ1-5	-	CASSSRGEGNQPQHF	TGTGCCAGCAGCTCTCGGGGGGAGGGCAATCAGCCCCAGCATTTT
TRBD2	TRBV18	TRBJ2-1	-	CASSPSGGSYNEQFF	TGTGCCAGCTCACCGAGCGGGGGCTCCTACAATGAGCAGTTCTTC
-	TRBV30	TRBJ2-3	-	CAWSPPPYTDTQYF	TGTGCCTGGAGTCCACCCCCATACACAGATACGCAGTATTTT
-	TRBV11-3	TRBJ2-2	-	CASSPQMGGGELFF	TGTGCCAGCAGCCCCCAAATGGGGGGCGGGGAGCTGTTTTTT
-	TRBV6-8	TRBJ1-2	-	CASSGTMATPSVRGYNGYTF	-